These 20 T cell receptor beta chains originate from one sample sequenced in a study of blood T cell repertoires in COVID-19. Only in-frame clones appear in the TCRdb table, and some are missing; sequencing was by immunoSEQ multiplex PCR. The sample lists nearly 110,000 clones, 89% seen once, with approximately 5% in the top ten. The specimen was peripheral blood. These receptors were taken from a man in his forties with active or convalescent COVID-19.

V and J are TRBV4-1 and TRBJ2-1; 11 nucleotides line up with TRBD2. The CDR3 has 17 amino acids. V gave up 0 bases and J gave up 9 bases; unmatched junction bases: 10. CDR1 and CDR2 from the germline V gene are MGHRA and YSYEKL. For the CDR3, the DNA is TGCGCCAGCAGCCAAGATAGTACTAGCGGGAGAATCGGTGAGCAGTTCTTC. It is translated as CASSQDSTSGRIGEQFF.

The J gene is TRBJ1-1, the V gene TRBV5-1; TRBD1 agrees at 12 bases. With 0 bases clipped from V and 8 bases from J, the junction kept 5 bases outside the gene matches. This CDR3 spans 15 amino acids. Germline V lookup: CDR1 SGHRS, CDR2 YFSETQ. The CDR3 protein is CASSLDVGQGAEAFF. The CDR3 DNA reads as TGCGCCAGCAGCTTGGATGTGGGACAGGGGGCCGAAGCTTTCTTT.

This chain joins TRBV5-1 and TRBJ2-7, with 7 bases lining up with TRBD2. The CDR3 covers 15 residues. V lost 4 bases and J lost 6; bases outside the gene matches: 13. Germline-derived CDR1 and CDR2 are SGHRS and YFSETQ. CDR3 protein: CASSPTGGELGEQYF. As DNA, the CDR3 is TGCGCCAGCAGCCCAACGGGGGGTGAGCTCGGCGAGCAGTACTTC.

In DNA, the CDR3 is TGTGCCAGCAGCTCCGGTCCAACAGGGGTTAATTCACCCCTCCACTTT. Amino acids: CASSSGPTGVNSPLHF. V is TRBV7-2 and J is TRBJ1-6, with 7 positions matching TRBD1. CDR1 and CDR2 from the germline V gene are SGHTA and FQGNSA. J lost 6 bases, V lost 4 bases, and 9 bases had no gene match. The CDR3 runs to 16 residues.

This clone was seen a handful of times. The CDR3 region is CASRTLGTGRQAEQYF. CDR3 DNA: TGTGCCAGCAGGACCCTCGGGACAGGGAGGCAGGCCGAGCAGTACTTC. V usage is TRBV28 and J usage is TRBJ2-7; 9 bases align to TRBD1. J lost 6 bases, V lost 6 bases, and 15 bases had no gene match. The CDR3 sequence is 16 residues long. Germline CDR1 is MDHEN and CDR2 is SYDVKM.

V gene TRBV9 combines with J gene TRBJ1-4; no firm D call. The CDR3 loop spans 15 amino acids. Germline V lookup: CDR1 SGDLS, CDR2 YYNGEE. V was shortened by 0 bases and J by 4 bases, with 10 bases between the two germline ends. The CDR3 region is CASSVGGGYNEKLFF. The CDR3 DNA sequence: TGTGCCAGCAGCGTAGGGGGAGGTTATAATGAAAAACTGTTTTTT.

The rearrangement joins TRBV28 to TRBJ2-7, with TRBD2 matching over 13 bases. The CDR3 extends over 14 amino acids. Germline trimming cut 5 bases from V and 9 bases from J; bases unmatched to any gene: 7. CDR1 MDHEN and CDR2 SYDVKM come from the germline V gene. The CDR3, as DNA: TGTGCCAGCAGTCAGACTAGCGGGAGGAACGGGCAGTACTTC. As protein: CASSQTSGRNGQYF.

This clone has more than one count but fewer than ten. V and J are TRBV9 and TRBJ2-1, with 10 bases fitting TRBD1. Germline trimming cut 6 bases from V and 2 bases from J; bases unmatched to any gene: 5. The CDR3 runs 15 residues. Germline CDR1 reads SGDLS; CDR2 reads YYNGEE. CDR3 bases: TGTGCCAGCACGGGGGGGACAGGGGCCTACAATGAGCAGTTCTTC. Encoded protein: CASTGGTGAYNEQFF.

The CDR3 DNA reads TGTGCCAGCAGCCCCGACAGGGTTTTAGTCCGGAATGAGCAGTTCTTC. This translates into CASSPDRVLVRNEQFF. The chain has TRBV7-9 and TRBJ2-1; 7 positions match TRBD1. The length of the CDR3 is 16 residues. The germline gives CDR1 SEHNR, CDR2 FQNEAQ (reference sequence). V was clipped by 5 bases and J by 7 bases; unmatched bases: 14.

The CDR3 DNA follows: TGTGCCAGCAGCCTAGGGACAGAGTCGGATGAAGCTTTCTTT. Translating it yields CASSLGTESDEAFF. V gene TRBV7-3 combines with J gene TRBJ1-1; TRBD1 agrees at 7 bases. Germline loops: CDR1 SGHTA, CDR2 FQGTGA. V was pared by 5 bases and J by 7 bases, with 10 bases of the junction left unmatched. The CDR3 consists of 14 residues.

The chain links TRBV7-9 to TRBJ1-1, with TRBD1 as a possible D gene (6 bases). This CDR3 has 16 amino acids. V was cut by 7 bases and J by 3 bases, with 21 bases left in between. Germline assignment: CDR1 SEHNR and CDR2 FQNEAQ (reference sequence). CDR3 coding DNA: TGTGCCAGCAACCACAGGGAAGTATTAGTGGACACTGAAGCTTTCTTT. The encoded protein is CASNHREVLVDTEAFF.

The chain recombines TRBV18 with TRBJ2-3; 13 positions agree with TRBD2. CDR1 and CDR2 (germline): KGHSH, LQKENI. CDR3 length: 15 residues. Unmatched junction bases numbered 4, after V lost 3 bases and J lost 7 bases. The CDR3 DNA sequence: TGTGCCAGCTCACCCCCGACTAGCGGGAGGAATACGCAGTATTTT. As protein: CASSPPTSGRNTQYF.

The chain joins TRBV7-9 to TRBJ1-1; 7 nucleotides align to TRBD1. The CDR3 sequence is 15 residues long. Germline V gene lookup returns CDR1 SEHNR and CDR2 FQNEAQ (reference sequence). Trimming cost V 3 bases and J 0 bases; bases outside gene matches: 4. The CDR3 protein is CASSLSGGMNTEAFF. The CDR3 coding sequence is TGTGCCAGCAGCTTGTCAGGGGGAATGAACACTGAAGCTTTCTTT. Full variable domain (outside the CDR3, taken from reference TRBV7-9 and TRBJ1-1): DTGVSQNPRHKITKRGQNVTFRCDPISEHNRLYWYRQTLGQGPEFLTYFQNEAQLEKSRLLSDRFSAERPKGSFSTLEIQRTEQGDSAMYLCASSLSGGMNTEAFFGQGTRLTVV.

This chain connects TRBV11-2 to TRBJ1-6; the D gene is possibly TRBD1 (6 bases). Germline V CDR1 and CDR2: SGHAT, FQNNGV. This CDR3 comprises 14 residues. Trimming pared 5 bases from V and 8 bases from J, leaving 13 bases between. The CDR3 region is CASSEGGGYSPLHF. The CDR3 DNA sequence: TGTGCCAGCAGCGAAGGGGGGGGATATTCACCCCTCCACTTT. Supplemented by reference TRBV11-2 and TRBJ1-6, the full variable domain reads EAGVAQSPRYKIIEKRQSVAFWCNPISGHATLYWYQQILGQGPKLLIQFQNNGVVDDSQLPKDRFSAERLKGVDSTLKIQPAKLEDSAVYLCASSEGGGYSPLHFGNGTRLTVT.

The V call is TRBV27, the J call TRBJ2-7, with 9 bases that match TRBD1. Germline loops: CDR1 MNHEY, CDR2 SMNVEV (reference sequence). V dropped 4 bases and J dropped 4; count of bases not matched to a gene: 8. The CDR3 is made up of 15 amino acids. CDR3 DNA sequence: TGTGCCAGCAGTTCCTCCGGGACAGGGAAATACGAGCAGTACTTC. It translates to CASSSSGTGKYEQYF.

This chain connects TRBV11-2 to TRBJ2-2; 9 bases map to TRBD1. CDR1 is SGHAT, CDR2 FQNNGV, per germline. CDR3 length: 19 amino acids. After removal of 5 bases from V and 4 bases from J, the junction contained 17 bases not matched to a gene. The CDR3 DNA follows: TGTGCCAGCAGCACCTTCAGGACAGGGGTCCCTTATGGCACCGGGGAGCTGTTTTTT. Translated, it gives CASSTFRTGVPYGTGELFF. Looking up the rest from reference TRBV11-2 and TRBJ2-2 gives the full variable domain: EAGVAQSPRYKIIEKRQSVAFWCNPISGHATLYWYQQILGQGPKLLIQFQNNGVVDDSQLPKDRFSAERLKGVDSTLKIQPAKLEDSAVYLCASSTFRTGVPYGTGELFFGEGSRLTVL.

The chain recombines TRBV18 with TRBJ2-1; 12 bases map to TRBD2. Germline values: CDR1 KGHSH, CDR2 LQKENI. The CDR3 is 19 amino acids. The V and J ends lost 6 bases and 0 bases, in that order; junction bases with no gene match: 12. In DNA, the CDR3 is TGTGCCAGCTCTCTGGGGACTAGCGGGCCAAGGAGCTCCTACAATGAGCAGTTCTTC. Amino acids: CASSLGTSGPRSSYNEQFF.

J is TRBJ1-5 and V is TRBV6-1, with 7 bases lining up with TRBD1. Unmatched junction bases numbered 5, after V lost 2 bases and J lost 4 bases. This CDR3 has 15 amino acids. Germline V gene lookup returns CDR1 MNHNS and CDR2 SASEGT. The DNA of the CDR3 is TGTGCCAGCAGTGAAATGGGACAGCTGAATCAGCCCCAGCATTTT. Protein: CASSEMGQLNQPQHF.

CDR3 region: CASSLGVATNEKLFF. The DNA for the CDR3 is TGCGCCAGCAGCTTGGGCGTTGCAACTAATGAAAAACTGTTTTTT. The chain recombines TRBV5-1 with TRBJ1-4; D remains unclear. Trimming took off 0 bases at V and 0 bases at J, with 6 bases between the two ends. This CDR3 spans 15 amino acids. The germline V gene has CDR1 SGHRS and CDR2 YFSETQ.

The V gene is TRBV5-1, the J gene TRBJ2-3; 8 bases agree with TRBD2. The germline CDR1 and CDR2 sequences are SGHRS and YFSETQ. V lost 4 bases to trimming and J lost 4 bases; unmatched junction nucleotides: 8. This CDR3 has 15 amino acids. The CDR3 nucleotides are TGCGCCAGCAGCCCGGGACTAGGAGAGGCAGATACGCAGTATTTT. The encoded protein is CASSPGLGEADTQYF. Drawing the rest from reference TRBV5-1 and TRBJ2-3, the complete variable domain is KAGVTQTPRYLIKTRGQQVTLSCSPISGHRSVSWYQQTPGQGLQFLFEYFSETQRNKGNFPGRFSGRQFSNSRSEMNVSTLELGDSALYLCASSPGLGEADTQYFGPGTRLTVL.